This entry describes one TCR beta chain. V gave up 5 bases and J gave up 4 bases, with 21 bases separating them. The CDR3 runs 17 residues. The V gene's germline CDR1 is SGHVS and CDR2 FQNEAQ. This sample is part of a study of T-cell reconstitution after alpha-beta-depleted transplantation in children. Using unique molecular identifiers, the investigators prepared the TCRbeta library. TCRdb ran MiXCR on the PCR reads and lists one entry per CDR3 protein. This sample yields under 750,000 distinct CDR3 sequences, of which roughly 23% are seen a single time; roughly an eighth belongs to the top ten. The receptor was isolated from a boy less than two years old who had a stem cell transplant for acute myeloid leukemia, so the T cells may come from the graft donor. The material was PBMCs, mostly from graft donor cells, obtained 360 days after TCRalphabeta/CD19-depleted stem cell transplant. The chain combines TRBV7-8 with TRBJ2-1, with D unclear. The CDR3 sequence: CASSLVAYTPIYNEQFF. The CDR3 coding sequence is TGTGCCAGCAGCCTAGTAGCCTATACGCCCATTTACAATGAGCAGTTCTTC.